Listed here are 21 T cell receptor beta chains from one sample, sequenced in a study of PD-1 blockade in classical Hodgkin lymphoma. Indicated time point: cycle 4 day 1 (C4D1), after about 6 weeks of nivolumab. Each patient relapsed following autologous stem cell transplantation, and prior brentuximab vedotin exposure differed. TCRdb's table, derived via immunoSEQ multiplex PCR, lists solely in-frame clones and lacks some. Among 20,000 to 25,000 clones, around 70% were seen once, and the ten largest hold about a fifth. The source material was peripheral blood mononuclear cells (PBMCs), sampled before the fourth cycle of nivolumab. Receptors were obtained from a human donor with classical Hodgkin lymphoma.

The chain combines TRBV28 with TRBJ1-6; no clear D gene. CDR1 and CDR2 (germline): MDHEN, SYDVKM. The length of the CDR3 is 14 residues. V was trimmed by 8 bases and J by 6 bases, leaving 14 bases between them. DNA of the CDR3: TGTGCCAGCTCTGGGAGGCCTTCTAATTCACCCCTCCACTTT. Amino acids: CASSGRPSNSPLHF. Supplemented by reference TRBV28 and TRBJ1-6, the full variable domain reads DVKVTQSSRYLVKRTGEKVFLECVQDMDHENMFWYRQDPGLGLRLIYFSYDVKMKEKGDIPEGYSVSREKKERFSLILESASTNQTSMYLCASSGRPSNSPLHFGNGTRLTVT.

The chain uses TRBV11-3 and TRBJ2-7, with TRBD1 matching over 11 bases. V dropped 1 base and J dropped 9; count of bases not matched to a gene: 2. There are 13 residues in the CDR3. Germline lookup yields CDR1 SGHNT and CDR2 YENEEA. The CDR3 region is CASSLGTGGVQYF. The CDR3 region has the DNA TGTGCCAGCAGCTTAGGGACAGGGGGCGTGCAGTACTTC.

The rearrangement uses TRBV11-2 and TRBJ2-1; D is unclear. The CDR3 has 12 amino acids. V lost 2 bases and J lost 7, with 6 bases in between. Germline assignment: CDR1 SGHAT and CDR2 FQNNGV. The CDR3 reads CASSLFKNEQFF. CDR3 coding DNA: TGTGCCAGCAGCTTATTTAAGAATGAGCAGTTCTTC.

The CDR3 is CAISPGTGGATPLHF. Here the CDR3 DNA reads TGTGCCATCTCCCCCGGGACAGGGGGTGCGACACCCCTCCACTTT. This chain uses TRBV10-3 with TRBJ1-6, with TRBD1 matching over 11 bases. The length of the CDR3 is 15 residues. Germline V gene lookup returns CDR1 ENHRY and CDR2 SYGVKD. J lost 11 bases, V lost 8 bases, and 11 bases had no gene match.

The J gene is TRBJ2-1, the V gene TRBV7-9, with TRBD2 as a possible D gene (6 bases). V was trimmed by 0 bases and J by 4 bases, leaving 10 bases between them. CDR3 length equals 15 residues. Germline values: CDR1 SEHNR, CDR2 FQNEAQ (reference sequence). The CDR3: CASSLASGAYNEQFF. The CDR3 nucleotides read TGTGCCAGCAGCTTAGCTAGCGGAGCATACAATGAGCAGTTCTTC.

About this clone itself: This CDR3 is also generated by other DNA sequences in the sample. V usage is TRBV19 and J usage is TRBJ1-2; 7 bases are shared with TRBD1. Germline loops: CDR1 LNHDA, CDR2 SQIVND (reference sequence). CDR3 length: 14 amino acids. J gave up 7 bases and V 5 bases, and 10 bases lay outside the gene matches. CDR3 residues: CASSEQTGSGGYTF. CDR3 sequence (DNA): TGTGCCAGTAGTGAACAGACAGGGTCGGGTGGCTACACCTTC. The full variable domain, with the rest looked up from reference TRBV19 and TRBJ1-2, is DGGITQSPKYLFRKEGQNVTLSCEQNLNHDAMYWYRQDPGQGLRLIYYSQIVNDFQKGDIAEGYSVSREKKESFPLTVTSAQKNPTAFYLCASSEQTGSGGYTFGSGTRLTVV.

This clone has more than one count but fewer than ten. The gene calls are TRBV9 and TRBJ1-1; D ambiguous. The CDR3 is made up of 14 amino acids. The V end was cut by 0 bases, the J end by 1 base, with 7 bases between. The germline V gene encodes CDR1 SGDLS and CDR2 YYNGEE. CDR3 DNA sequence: TGTGCCAGCAGCGTAGGTTTGGGGAACACTGAAGCTTTCTTT. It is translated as CASSVGLGNTEAFF.

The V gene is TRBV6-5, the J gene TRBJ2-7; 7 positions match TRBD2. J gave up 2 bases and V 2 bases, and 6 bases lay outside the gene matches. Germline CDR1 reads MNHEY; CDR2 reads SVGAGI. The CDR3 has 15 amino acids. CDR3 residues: CASSYGGGRTYEQYF. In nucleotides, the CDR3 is TGTGCCAGCAGTTACGGCGGGGGACGTACCTACGAGCAGTACTTC.

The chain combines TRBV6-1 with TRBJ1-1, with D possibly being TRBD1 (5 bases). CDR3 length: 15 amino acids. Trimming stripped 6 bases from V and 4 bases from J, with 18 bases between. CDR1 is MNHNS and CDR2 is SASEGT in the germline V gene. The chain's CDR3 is CASSWTWQGSTEAFF. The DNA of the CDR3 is TGTGCCAGCAGCTGGACTTGGCAGGGTAGCACTGAAGCTTTCTTT.

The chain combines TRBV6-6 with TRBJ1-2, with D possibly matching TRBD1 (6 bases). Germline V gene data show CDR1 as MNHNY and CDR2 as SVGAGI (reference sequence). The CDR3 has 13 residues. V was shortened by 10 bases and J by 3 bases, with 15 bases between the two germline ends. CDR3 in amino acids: CATSAGVDYGYTF. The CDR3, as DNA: TGTGCCACCTCGGCAGGGGTGGACTATGGCTACACCTTC.

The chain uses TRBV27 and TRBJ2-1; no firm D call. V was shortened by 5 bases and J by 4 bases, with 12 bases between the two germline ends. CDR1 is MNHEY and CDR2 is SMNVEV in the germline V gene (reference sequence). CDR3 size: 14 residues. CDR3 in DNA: TGTGCCAGCAGTAGGGCTGGTAGTTACAATGAGCAGTTCTTC. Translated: CASSRAGSYNEQFF.

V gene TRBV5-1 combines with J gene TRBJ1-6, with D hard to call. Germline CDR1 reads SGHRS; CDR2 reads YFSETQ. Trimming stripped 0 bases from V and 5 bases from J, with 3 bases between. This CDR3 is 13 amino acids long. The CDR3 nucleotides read TGCGCCAGCAGCTTGGCCGATAATTCACCCCTCCACTTT. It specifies CASSLADNSPLHF.

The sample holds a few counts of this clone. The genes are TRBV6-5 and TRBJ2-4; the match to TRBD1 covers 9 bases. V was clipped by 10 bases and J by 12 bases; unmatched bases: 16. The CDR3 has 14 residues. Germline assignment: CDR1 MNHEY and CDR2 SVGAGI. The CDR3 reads CATSPRDREGNQYF. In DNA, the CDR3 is TGTGCCACATCCCCCCGGGACAGGGAAGGGAATCAGTACTTC.

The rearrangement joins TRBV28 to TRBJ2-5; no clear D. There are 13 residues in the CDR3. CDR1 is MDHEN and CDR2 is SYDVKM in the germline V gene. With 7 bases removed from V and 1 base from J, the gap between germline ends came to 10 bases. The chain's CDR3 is CASTVGTQETQYF. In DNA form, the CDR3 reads TGTGCCAGCACCGTGGGAACCCAAGAGACCCAGTACTTC. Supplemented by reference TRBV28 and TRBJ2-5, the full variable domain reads DVKVTQSSRYLVKRTGEKVFLECVQDMDHENMFWYRQDPGLGLRLIYFSYDVKMKEKGDIPEGYSVSREKKERFSLILESASTNQTSMYLCASTVGTQETQYFGPGTRLLVL.

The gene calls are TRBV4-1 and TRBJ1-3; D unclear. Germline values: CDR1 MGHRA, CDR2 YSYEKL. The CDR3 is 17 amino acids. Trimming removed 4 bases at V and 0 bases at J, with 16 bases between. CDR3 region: CASSRRRAESSGNTIYF. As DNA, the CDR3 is TGCGCCAGCAGCCGCCGTCGGGCGGAGAGCTCTGGAAACACCATATATTTT.

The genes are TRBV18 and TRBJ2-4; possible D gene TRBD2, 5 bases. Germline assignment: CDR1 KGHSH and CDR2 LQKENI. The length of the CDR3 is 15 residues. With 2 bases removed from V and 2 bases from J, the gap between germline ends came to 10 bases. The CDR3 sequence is CASSPSGNSKNIQYF. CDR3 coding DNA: TGTGCCAGCTCACCATCCGGGAACTCCAAAAACATTCAGTACTTC.

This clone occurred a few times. CDR3 loop: CASSSTGPGNEQFF. The CDR3 DNA reads as TGTGCCAGCAGCTCGACAGGGCCAGGCAATGAGCAGTTCTTC. This chain uses TRBV7-3 with TRBJ2-1; 7 bases agree with TRBD1. Germline lookup yields CDR1 SGHTA and CDR2 FQGTGA. V was clipped by 4 bases and J by 6 bases; unmatched bases: 6. The length of the CDR3 is 14 residues.

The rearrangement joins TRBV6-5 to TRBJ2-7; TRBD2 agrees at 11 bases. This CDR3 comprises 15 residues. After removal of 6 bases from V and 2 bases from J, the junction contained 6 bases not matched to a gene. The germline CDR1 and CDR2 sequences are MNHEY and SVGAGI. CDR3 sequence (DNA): TGTGCCAGCAGGGCTCCGACTAGCGGGGCCTACGAGCAGTACTTC. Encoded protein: CASRAPTSGAYEQYF.

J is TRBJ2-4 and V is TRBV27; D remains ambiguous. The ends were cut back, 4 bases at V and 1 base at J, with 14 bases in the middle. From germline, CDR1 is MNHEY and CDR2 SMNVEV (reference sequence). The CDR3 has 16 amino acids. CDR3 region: CASSSSRNVAKNIQYF. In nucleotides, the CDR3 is TGTGCCAGCAGTTCGTCCAGAAACGTCGCCAAAAACATTCAGTACTTC.

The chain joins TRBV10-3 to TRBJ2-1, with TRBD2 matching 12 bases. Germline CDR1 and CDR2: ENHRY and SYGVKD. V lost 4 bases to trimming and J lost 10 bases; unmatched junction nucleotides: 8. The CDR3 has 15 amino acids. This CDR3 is CAISGTSGRRSEQFF. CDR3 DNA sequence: TGTGCCATCAGTGGAACTAGCGGGAGGCGTAGCGAGCAGTTCTTC.

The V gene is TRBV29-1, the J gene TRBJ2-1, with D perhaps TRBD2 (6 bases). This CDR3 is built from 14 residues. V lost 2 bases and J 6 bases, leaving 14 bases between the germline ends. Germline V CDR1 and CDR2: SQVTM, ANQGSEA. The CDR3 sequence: CSVEWGDRPNEQFF. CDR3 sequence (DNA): TGCAGCGTTGAATGGGGGGACCGTCCCAATGAGCAGTTCTTC.